Below, 12 T cell receptor beta chains from the same sample are listed, as sequenced in a study of blood T cell repertoires in COVID-19 (TCRdb year 2020). The receptor library was made with the immunoSEQ multiplex PCR assay. TCRdb carries this immuneACCESS record with in-frame sequences only. Its versions omit some clonotypes, under half of them owing to an unresolved V gene in the studies checked, with the rest unexplained. This sample gives around 310,000 clones in total; 89% of them show up just once. Around a tenth of the sample rests with the top ten. Sample: PBMCs or T cells enriched from blood (not recorded which). The receptors were sampled from a woman aged 40 to 50 who had recovered from COVID-19.

This clone occurred once. This chain uses TRBV5-1 with TRBJ1-2; possible D gene TRBD1, 6 bases. The CDR3 has 13 residues. Germline V gives CDR1 SGHRS, CDR2 YFSETQ. V shed 6 bases and J shed 4 bases, with 13 bases lying between them. As DNA, the CDR3 is TGCGCCAGCACCACAGGGAAGGGCTATGGCTACACCTTC. Residues: CASTTGKGYGYTF.

V is TRBV14 and J is TRBJ2-3, with 8 bases fitting TRBD1. The CDR3 loop spans 17 amino acids. The J segment lost 3 bases and the V segment lost 0 bases, leaving 8 bases of the junction unmatched. Germline-derived CDR1 and CDR2 are SGHDN and FVKESK. The CDR3 reads CASSQDLFGQGTDTQYF. Written as DNA, the CDR3 is TGTGCCAGCAGCCAAGATCTGTTCGGACAGGGAACAGATACGCAGTATTTT.

The CDR3 protein is CSATSQETQYF. The CDR3 nucleotides read TGCAGTGCTACCTCCCAAGAGACCCAGTACTTC. The rearrangement links TRBV20-1 to TRBJ2-5; the D is unclear. From germline, CDR1 is DFQATT and CDR2 SNEGSKA (reference sequence). Trimming took 4 bases from V and 1 from J, leaving 4 bases between them. This CDR3 contains 11 residues.

This chain joins TRBV9 and TRBJ1-2; tentative D call: TRBD1 (6 bases). This CDR3 comprises 15 residues. V lost 5 bases and J lost 3, with 17 bases in between. CDR1 is SGDLS, CDR2 YYNGEE, per germline. The CDR3 loop reads CASSSTGTIDYGYTF. The CDR3 coding sequence is TGTGCCAGCAGTTCCACAGGGACTATCGACTATGGCTACACCTTC.

The J gene is TRBJ2-3, the V gene TRBV7-2, with TRBD2 identical over 13 bases. Germline V lookup: CDR1 SGHTA, CDR2 FQGNSA. V was pared by 2 bases and J by 6 bases, with 2 bases of the junction left unmatched. This CDR3 is 15 amino acids long. The CDR3 loop reads CASSLTSGRADTQYF. CDR3 DNA: TGTGCCAGCAGCTTAACTAGCGGGAGGGCCGATACGCAGTATTTT.

The genes are TRBV6-5 and TRBJ1-3, with D maybe TRBD1 (6 bases). Per germline, CDR1 MNHEY and CDR2 SVGAGI. CDR3 size: 15 residues. V gave up 2 bases and J gave up 3 bases, with 11 bases separating them. CDR3 DNA sequence: TGTGCCAGCAGTTACGATGGGGGCGGTGGAAACACCATATATTTT. It translates to CASSYDGGGGNTIYF.

The V gene is TRBV6-2 or TRBV6-3, the J gene TRBJ1-2; 7 bases match TRBD1. The CDR3 is 13 amino acids. Germline CDR1 is MNHEY and CDR2 is SVGEGT. With 5 bases clipped from V and 5 bases from J, the junction kept 5 bases outside the gene matches. The CDR3 coding sequence is TGTGCCAGCAGTCCCGACAGGGTATATGGCTACACCTTC. It is translated as CASSPDRVYGYTF.

The rearrangement joins TRBV11-3 to TRBJ1-1; TRBD1 might be the D (6 bases). The CDR3 is 14 amino acids. The V gene lost 8 bases and the J gene lost 4 bases, with 17 bases spanning the gap. Looked up from germline, CDR1 is SGHNT and CDR2 is YENEEA. The CDR3 protein is CASGQRQGSTEAFF. In DNA, the CDR3 is TGTGCCAGCGGACAGAGGCAGGGGAGCACTGAAGCTTTCTTT.

The gene calls are TRBV3-1 (or the pseudogene TRBV3-2) and TRBJ2-3; D gene uncertain. V gave up 0 bases and J gave up 2 bases, with 9 bases separating them. Germline V CDR1 and CDR2: LGHDT, YNNKEL (reference sequence). The CDR3 length is 15 residues. CDR3 residues: CASSQEGHDTDTQYF. DNA of the CDR3: TGTGCCAGCAGCCAAGAGGGCCATGACACAGATACGCAGTATTTT.

V is TRBV10-3 and J is TRBJ1-1; D ambiguous. The CDR3 is 12 amino acids. V was clipped by 3 bases and J by 2 bases, with 4 bases between them. From germline, CDR1 is ENHRY and CDR2 SYGVKD. For the CDR3, the DNA is TGTGCCATCAGTGAATCTAACACTGAAGCTTTCTTT. It yields the protein CAISESNTEAFF.

The rearrangement links TRBV27 to TRBJ2-7; TRBD1 agrees at 8 bases. The length of the CDR3 is 14 residues. Germline V CDR1 and CDR2: MNHEY, SMNVEV (reference sequence). With 6 bases clipped from V and 2 bases from J, the junction kept 6 bases outside the gene matches. The DNA for the CDR3 is TGTGCCAGCAGGGAGGCACAGGGGGCCTACGAGCAGTACTTC. Translating gives CASREAQGAYEQYF.

The V call is TRBV5-1, the J call TRBJ2-1; TRBD2 matches at 12 bases. V lost 0 bases, J lost 5 bases, and 3 bases stayed unmatched. The CDR3 extends over 16 amino acids. CDR1 and CDR2 (germline): SGHRS, YFSETQ. In DNA form, the CDR3 reads TGCGCCAGCAGCTTGGCCTCTAGCGGGGGGGACAATGAGCAGTTCTTC. The encoded protein is CASSLASSGGDNEQFF. The full variable domain, in which reference TRBV5-1 and TRBJ2-1 provide the parts outside the CDR3, is KAGVTQTPRYLIKTRGQQVTLSCSPISGHRSVSWYQQTPGQGLQFLFEYFSETQRNKGNFPGRFSGRQFSNSRSEMNVSTLELGDSALYLCASSLASSGGDNEQFFGPGTRLTVL.